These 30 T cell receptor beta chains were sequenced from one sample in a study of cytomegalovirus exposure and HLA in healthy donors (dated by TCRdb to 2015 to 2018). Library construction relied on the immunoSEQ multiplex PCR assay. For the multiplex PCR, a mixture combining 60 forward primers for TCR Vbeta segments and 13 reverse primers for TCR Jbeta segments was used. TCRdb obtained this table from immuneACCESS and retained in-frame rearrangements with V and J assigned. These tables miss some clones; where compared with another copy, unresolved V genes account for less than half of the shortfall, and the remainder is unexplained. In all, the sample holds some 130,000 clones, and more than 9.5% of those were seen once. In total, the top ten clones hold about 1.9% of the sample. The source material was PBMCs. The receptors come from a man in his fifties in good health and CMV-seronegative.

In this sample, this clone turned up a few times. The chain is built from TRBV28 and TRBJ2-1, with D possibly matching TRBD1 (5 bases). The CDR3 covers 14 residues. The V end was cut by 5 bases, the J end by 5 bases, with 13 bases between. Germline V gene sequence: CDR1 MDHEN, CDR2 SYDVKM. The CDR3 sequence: CASSPHHRNNEQFF. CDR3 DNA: TGTGCCAGCAGTCCTCACCACAGGAACAATGAGCAGTTCTTC.

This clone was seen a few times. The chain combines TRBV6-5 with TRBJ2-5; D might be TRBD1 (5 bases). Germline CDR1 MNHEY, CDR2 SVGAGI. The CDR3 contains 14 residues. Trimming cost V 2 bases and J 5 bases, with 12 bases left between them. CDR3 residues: CASSYGATLETQYF. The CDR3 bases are TGTGCCAGCAGTTACGGGGCGACTTTGGAGACCCAGTACTTC.

The CDR3 sequence: CASSTREGTGNEQFF. The CDR3 DNA follows: TGTGCCAGTAGTACGCGGGAGGGGACAGGCAATGAGCAGTTCTTC. The chain combines TRBV19 with TRBJ2-1, with a tentative D call TRBD2 (9 bases). The V gene lost 4 bases and the J gene lost 6 bases, with 16 bases spanning the gap. Looked up from germline, CDR1 is LNHDA and CDR2 is SQIVND (reference sequence). This CDR3 has 15 amino acids.

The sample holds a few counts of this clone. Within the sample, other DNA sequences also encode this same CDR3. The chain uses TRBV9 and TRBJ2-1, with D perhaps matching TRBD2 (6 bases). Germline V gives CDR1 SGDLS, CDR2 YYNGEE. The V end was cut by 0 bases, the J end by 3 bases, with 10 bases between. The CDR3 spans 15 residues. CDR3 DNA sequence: TGTGCCAGCAGCGTAGTCAGTAGCGGCTACAATGAGCAGTTCTTC. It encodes CASSVVSSGYNEQFF.

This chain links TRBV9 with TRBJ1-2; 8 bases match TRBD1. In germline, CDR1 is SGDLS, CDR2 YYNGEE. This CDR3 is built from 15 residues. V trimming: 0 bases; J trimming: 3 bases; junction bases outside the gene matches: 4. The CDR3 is CASSVALGQDYGYTF. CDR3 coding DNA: TGTGCCAGCAGCGTAGCTCTGGGACAGGACTATGGCTACACCTTC.

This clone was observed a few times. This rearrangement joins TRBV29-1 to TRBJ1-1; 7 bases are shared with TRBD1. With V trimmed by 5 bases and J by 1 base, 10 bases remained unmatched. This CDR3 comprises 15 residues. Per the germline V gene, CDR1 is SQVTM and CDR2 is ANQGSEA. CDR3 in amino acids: CSVPKQGNPNTEAFF. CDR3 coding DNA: TGCAGCGTTCCCAAACAGGGGAATCCGAACACTGAAGCTTTCTTT. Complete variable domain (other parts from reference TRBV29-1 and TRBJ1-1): SAVISQKPSRDICQRGTSLTIQCQVDSQVTMMFWYRQQPGQSLTLIATANQGSEATYESGFVIDKFPISRPNLTFSTLTVSNMSPEDSSIYLCSVPKQGNPNTEAFFGQGTRLTVV.

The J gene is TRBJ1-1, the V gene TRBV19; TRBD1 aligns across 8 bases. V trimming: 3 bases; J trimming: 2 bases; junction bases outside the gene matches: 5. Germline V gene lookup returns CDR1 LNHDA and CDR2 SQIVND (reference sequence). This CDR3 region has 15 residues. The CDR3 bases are TGTGCCAGTAGTATCCCAGGGGGCCGAAACACTGAAGCTTTCTTT. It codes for CASSIPGGRNTEAFF.

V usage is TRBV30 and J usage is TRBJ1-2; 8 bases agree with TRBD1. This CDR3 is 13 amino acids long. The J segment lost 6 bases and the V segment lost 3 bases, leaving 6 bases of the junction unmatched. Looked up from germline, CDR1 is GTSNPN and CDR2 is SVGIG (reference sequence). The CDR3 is CAWSPDRDNGYTF. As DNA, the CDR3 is TGTGCCTGGAGCCCGGACAGGGACAATGGCTACACCTTC.

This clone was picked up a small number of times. The CDR3 region is CASSGGPYEQYF. CDR3 nucleotides: TGTGCCAGTAGCGGGGGGCCCTACGAGCAGTACTTC. The V call is TRBV19, the J call TRBJ2-7, with TRBD2 as a possible D gene (7 bases). V was shortened by 6 bases and J by 2 bases, with 8 bases between the two germline ends. CDR3 length equals 12 residues. Germline V CDR1 and CDR2: LNHDA, SQIVND (reference sequence).

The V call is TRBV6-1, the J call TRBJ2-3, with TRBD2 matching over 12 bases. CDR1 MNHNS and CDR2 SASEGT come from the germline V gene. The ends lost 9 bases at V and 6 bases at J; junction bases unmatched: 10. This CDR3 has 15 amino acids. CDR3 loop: CASFQTSGGPDTQYF. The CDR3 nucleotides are TGTGCCAGTTTCCAGACTAGCGGGGGCCCCGATACGCAGTATTTT.

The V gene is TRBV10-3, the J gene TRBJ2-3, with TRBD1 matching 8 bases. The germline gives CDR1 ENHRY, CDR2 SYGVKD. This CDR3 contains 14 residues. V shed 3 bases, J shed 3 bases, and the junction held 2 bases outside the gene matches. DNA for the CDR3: TGTGCCATCAGTGACCGGACAGGGACAGATACGCAGTATTTT. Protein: CAISDRTGTDTQYF.

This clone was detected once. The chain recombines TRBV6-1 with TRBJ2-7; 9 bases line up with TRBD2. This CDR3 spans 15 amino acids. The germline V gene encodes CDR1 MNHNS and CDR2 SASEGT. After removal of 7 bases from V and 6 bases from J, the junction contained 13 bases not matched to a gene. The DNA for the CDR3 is TGTGCCAGCAATCGGGGGGCTAGCGGGAATAGCGAGCAGTACTTC. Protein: CASNRGASGNSEQYF.

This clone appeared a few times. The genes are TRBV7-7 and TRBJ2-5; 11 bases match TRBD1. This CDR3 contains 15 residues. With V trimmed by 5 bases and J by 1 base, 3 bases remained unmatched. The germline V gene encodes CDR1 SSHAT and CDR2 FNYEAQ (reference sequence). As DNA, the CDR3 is TGTGCCAGCAGCCCCGGGACAGGGGGCCAAGAGACCCAGTACTTC. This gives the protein CASSPGTGGQETQYF.

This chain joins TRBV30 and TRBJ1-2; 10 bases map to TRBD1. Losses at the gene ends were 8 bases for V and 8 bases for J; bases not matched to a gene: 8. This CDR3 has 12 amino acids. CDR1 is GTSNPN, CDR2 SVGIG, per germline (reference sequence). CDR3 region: CARGGQGQGYTF. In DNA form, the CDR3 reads TGTGCCCGTGGGGGACAGGGGCAAGGCTACACCTTC.

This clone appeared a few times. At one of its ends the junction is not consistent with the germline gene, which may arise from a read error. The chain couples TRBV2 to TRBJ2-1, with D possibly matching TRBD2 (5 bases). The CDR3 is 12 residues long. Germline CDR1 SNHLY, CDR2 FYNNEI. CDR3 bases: TGTGCCAGCAGTGCGGGGTATTCGCGTAACCTCTTC. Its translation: CASSAGYSRNLF.

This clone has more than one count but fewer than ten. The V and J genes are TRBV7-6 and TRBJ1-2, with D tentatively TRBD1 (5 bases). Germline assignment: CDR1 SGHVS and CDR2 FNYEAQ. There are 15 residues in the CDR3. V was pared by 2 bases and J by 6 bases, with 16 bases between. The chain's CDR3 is CASSLNAGPGDGYTF. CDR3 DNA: TGTGCCAGCAGCTTAAACGCAGGGCCAGGTGATGGCTACACCTTC. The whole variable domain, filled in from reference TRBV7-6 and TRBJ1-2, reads GAGVSQSPRYKVTKRGQDVALRCDPISGHVSLYWYRQALGQGPEFLTYFNYEAQQDKSGLPNDRFSAERPEGSISTLTIQRTEQRDSAMYRCASSLNAGPGDGYTFGSGTRLTVV.

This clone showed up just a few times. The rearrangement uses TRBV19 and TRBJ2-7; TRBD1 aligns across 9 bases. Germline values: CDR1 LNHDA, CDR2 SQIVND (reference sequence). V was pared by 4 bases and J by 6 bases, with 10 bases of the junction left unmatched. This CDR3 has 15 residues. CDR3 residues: CASSTPGQGRIEQYF. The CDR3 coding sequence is TGTGCCAGTAGTACGCCGGGACAGGGAAGAATCGAGCAGTACTTC.

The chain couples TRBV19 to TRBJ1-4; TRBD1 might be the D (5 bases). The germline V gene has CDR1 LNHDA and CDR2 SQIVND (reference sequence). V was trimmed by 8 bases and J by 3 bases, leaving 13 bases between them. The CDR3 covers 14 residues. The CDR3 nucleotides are TGTGCCAGTTCTCGGGGGACTGCTAATGAAAAACTGTTTTTT. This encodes CASSRGTANEKLFF.

CDR3: CASSPWTGVNTEAFF. DNA of the CDR3: TGTGCCAGCAGCCCCTGGACAGGGGTGAACACTGAAGCTTTCTTT. This chain uses TRBV5-8 with TRBJ1-1; 9 bases fit TRBD1. Unmatched junction bases numbered 4, after V lost 4 bases and J lost 0 bases. Germline lookup yields CDR1 SGHTS and CDR2 YDEGEE. The CDR3 spans 15 residues. The whole variable domain, filled in from reference TRBV5-8 and TRBJ1-1, reads EAGVTQSPTHLIKTRGQQATLRCSPISGHTSVYWYQQALGLGLQFLLWYDEGEERNRGNFPPRFSGRQFPNYSSELNVNALELEDSALYLCASSPWTGVNTEAFFGQGTRLTVV.

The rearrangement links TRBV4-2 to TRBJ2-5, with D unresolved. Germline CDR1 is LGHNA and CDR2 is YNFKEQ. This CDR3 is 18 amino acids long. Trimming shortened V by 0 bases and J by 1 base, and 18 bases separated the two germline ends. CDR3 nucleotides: TGTGCCAGCAGCCAAGATTGGGCCTTAGACCTGGCCCAAGAGACCCAGTACTTC. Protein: CASSQDWALDLAQETQYF.

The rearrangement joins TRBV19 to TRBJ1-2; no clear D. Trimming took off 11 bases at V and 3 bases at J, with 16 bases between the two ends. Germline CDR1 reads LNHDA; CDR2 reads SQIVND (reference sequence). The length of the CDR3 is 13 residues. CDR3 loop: CASRAVEDYGYTF. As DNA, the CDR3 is TGTGCCTCCCGAGCAGTGGAGGACTATGGCTACACCTTC.

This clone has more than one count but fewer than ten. The CDR3 DNA reads as TGTGCCAGCAGCTCGTACAGGGATAACTATGGCTACACCTTC. As protein: CASSSYRDNYGYTF. V usage is TRBV7-2 and J usage is TRBJ1-2; tentatively, D is TRBD1 (6 bases). CDR1 is SGHTA and CDR2 is FQGNSA in the germline V gene. The CDR3 is 14 residues long. V lost 4 bases, J lost 1 base, and 10 bases lay in between.

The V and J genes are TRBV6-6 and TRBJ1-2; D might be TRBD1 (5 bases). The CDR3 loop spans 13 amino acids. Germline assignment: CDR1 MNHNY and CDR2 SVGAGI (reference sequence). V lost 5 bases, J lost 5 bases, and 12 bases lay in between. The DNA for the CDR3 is TGTGCCAGCAGTCGGACGGAGGGGTATGGCTACACCTTC. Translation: CASSRTEGYGYTF.

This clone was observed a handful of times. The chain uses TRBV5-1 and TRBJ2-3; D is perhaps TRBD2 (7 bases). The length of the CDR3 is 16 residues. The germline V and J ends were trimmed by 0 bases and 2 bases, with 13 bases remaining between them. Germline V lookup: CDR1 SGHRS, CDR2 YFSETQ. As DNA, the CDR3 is TGCGCCAGCAGCTTGGTGGCGGCGGGGGCCACAGATACGCAGTATTTT. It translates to CASSLVAAGATDTQYF.

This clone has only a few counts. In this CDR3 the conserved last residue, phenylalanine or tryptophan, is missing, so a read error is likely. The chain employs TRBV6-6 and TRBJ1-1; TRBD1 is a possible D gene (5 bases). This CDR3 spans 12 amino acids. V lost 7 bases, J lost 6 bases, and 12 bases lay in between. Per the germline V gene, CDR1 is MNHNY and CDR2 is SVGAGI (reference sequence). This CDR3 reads CASTAGRAEAFL. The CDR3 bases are TGTGCCAGCACTGCAGGGAGGGCTGAAGCTTTCCTT.

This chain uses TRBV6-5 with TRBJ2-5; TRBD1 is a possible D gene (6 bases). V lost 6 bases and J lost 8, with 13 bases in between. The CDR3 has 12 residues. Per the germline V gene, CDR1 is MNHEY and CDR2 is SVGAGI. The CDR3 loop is CASRGQMRTQYF. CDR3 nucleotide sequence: TGTGCCAGCAGAGGACAGATGAGAACCCAGTACTTC.

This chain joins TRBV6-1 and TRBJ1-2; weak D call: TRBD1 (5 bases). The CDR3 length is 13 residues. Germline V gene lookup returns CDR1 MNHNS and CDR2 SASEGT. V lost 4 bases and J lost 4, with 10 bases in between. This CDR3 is CASSADSLYGYTF. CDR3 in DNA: TGTGCCAGCAGTGCCGACAGTCTCTATGGCTACACCTTC.

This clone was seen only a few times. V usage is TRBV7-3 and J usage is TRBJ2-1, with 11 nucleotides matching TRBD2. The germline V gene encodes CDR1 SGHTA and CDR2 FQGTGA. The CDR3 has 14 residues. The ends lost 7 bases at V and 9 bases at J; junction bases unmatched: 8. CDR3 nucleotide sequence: TGTGCCAGCAAGACTAGCGGGACAATGGGTGAGCAGTTCTTC. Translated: CASKTSGTMGEQFF.

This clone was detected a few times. CDR3 region: CASSLDPGQGGGNTIYF. CDR3 DNA: TGTGCCAGCAGCTTAGACCCCGGACAGGGAGGGGGAAACACCATATATTTT. The chain joins TRBV13 to TRBJ1-3, with 8 nucleotides matching TRBD1. Germline-derived CDR1 and CDR2 are PRHDT and FYEKMQ (reference sequence). The J segment lost 4 bases and the V segment lost 1 base, leaving 9 bases of the junction unmatched. The CDR3 covers 17 residues.

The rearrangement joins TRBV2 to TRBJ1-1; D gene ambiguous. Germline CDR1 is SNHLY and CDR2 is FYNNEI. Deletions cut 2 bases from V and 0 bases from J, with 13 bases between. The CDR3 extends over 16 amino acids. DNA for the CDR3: TGTGCCAGCAGTGAATCGGCGGGTGCTTTGAACACTGAAGCTTTCTTT. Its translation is CASSESAGALNTEAFF.